This T cell receptor (beta chain) was sequenced for a study of immune cell composition in non-small cell lung cancer. Normal lung was sampled as far from the tumour as possible, at least 3 cm. General study findings and limits: Approximately 73% of squamous and 30% to 35% of adenocarcinoma cases had tumour-associated clones >0.5%.

Trimming left V 0 bases short and J 0 bases short, with 7 bases between. Germline assignment: CDR1 SGDLS and CDR2 YYNGEE. CDR3 size: 15 residues. The protocol was immunoSEQ multiplex PCR, while the TCRdb copy is restricted to in-frame clones and leaves out a portion. The top ten hold approximately 16% of the sample, which has some 3,100 clones, about two thirds seen once. Turning to this clone: Its cognate antigen is unknown.

The same data also went into a second study, on CD4 T cells in lung cancer.

The V gene is TRBV9, the J gene TRBJ1-5; tentative D call: TRBD1 (5 bases). Material: non-adjacent lung tissue. The sequence derives from a human donor with non-small cell lung cancer. The CDR3 loop is CASSVEGYSNQPQHF. The CDR3 coding sequence is TGTGCCAGCAGCGTAGAGGGGTATAGCAATCAGCCCCAGCATTTT.